The entry below describes one TCR beta chain. As yet, its antigen is unknown. This sample is drawn from a study of T cell responses to AZD1222 COVID-19 vaccine. About the research overall: Analyses pooled second doses at about 4 or about 12 weeks.

There are 13 residues in the CDR3. V was pared by 4 bases and J by 5 bases, with 11 bases between. Germline V lookup: CDR1 SGHTA, CDR2 FQGNSA. Assay used: immunoSEQ multiplex PCR; TCRdb lists only in-frame clones, some missing. The sample has some 150,000 clones, less than 95% seen once. Overall study results and limits: Two AZD1222 administrations were followed by greater Spike-specific TCR breadth and depth. Of spike-specific TCRs, nearly half reportedly target regions left unmutated in variants. Regions 160-218 and 743-854 dominated among vaccine-associated CD4 TCRs spanning spike.

The input for sequencing was peripheral blood, taken on day 0 of AZD1222 vaccination. The source of this sequence is an adult in good health. This chain joins TRBV7-2 and TRBJ1-1, with D maybe TRBD1 (6 bases). The CDR3 nucleotides read TGTGCCAGCAGCTCCACACAGGGAACTGAAGCTTTCTTT. Residues: CASSSTQGTEAFF.